This TCR beta chain was documented in a study of T cells in narcolepsy. At the level of the study: Patients with NT1 or NT2 and healthy control donors were enrolled.

Findings of the study overall: Blood of same and different patients, but not healthy controls, reportedly held recurring autoreactive clonotypes.

Libraries were prepared by immunoSEQ multiplex PCR; TCRdb keeps only in-frame clonotypes and omits some of them. Of over 7,500 clones in the sample, 61% were seen once. Trimming removed 4 bases from V and 4 bases from J, with 14 bases in between. Germline V lookup: CDR1 SGHNT, CDR2 YYREEE (reference sequence). CDR3 length: 14 amino acids. There are a few counts of this clone. Its matching antigen is unknown. V is TRBV5-4 and J is TRBJ1-1; D might be TRBD1 (6 bases). This TCR derives from a human donor with narcolepsy. Input material: CD45RA- memory CD8+ T cells from PBMCs. The CDR3 protein is CASSEGGWGTEAFF. Here the CDR3 DNA reads TGTGCCAGCAGCGAAGGGGGATGGGGCACTGAAGCTTTCTTT.